This T cell receptor (beta chain) was sequenced in a study of CD8+ T cells in alopecia areata. J was trimmed by 3 bases and V by 0 bases; bases with no gene match: 1. The CDR3 runs to 14 residues. Per the germline V gene, CDR1 is SQVTM and CDR2 is ANQGSEA. Extraction and reverse transcription of RNA yielded cDNA as the sequencing template. Sequencing was performed with immunoSEQ multiplex PCR; in TCRdb, only in-frame clones are kept and a portion is missing. The sample shows approximately 200,000 clones, 45% to 65% of them seen only once. Treatment here: oral pan-JAK inhibitor, 5-10 mg twice daily. Alopecia areata patients gave lesional scalp punch biopsies and peripheral blood samples.

This specimen consisted of CD4+ T cells sorted from blood, obtained at week 4, from a patient treated with tofacitinib. This TCR came from a human donor with alopecia areata. The J gene is TRBJ2-3, the V gene TRBV29-1; TRBD1 agrees at 9 bases. The CDR3 nucleotides are TGCAGCGTTGAAGAGGGGACAGGGACAGATACGCAGTATTTT. This sequence encodes CSVEEGTGTDTQYF.